The sequence of this TCR beta chain was determined in a study of molecular identifiers for immune sequencing clone quantification. Regarding the study as a whole: Clones of above 20 RNA copies carried over 99% of effector molecules; in naive cells they carried under 1%.

TCRdb re-called the PCR reads with MiXCR, one entry per CDR3 protein. The sample gives 75,000 to 95,000 distinct CDR3 sequences, around a quarter of which show up once; less than 0.85% is in the top ten. For naive CD8 T cells, sorting used the CD8+CD4-CCR7+CD45RA+ phenotype. For this clonotype: The antigen remains unidentified. The CDR3 carries no conserved terminal phenylalanine or tryptophan, so it likely arises from a read error.

Germline CDR1 and CDR2: MNHEY and SMNVEV (reference sequence). Deletions cut 7 bases from V and 3 bases from J, with 5 bases between. The CDR3 sequence is 11 residues long. The sample was naive CD8+ T cells from blood, with Jurkat cell RNA spiked in. Stated subset: FACS-sorted CD8+CD4-CCR7+CD45RA+ naive T cells. This clonotype originated in a human donor in good health. Some libraries in this study had Jurkat cell RNA spiked in. This rearrangement joins TRBV27 to TRBJ2-3; D is undetermined. The CDR3 nucleotides are TGTGCCAGCAAACGAACAGATACGCAGTATTCT. Translation: CASKRTDTQYS.